Listed below are T cell receptor beta chains from one sample, sequenced in a study of neurological immune-mediated disorders. MiXCR, run by TCRdb on the 5' RACE reads, gives a single entry per CDR3 protein. Of some 60,000 distinct CDR3 sequences detected, about 2.5% appear once; the ten largest clones hold about 3%. The sequenced sample was PBMCs. Receptor source: a man in his fifties or sixties with multiple sclerosis. CDR3s include the opening cysteine and the closing phenylalanine or tryptophan. Each record gives: V gene, J gene, clone size, D gene, CDR3 protein, CDR3 DNA. D genes are given only for firm matches. Clone size is given for some rows only: seen once, a few or many times, or a class if the clone is expanded.

>TRBV12-3/TRBV12-4|TRBJ1-1|many|-
CASTLTGGEAFF
TGTGCCAGCACCCTAACCGGGGGAGAGGCTTTCTTT
>TRBV6-5|TRBJ2-3|-|TRBD2
CASSFRTSGVADTQYF
TGTGCCAGCAGTTTCCGGACTAGCGGGGTCGCAGATACGCAGTATTTT
>TRBV5-1|TRBJ2-3|few|TRBD2
CASSSGLAGRSDTQYF
TGCGCCAGCAGCTCGGGACTAGCGGGGAGGTCAGATACGCAGTATTTT
>TRBV4-3|TRBJ1-1|many|-
CASSQDRGGRTEAFF
TGCGCCAGCAGCCAAGATCGGGGGGGGCGCACTGAAGCTTTCTTT
>TRBV7-9|TRBJ2-3|many|-
CASSLIPADTQYF
TGTGCCAGCAGCTTAATTCCCGCAGATACGCAGTATTTT
>TRBV5-1|TRBJ2-1|many|TRBD2
CASSPGGSSYNEQFF
TGCGCCAGCAGCCCCGGGGGGAGCTCCTACAATGAGCAGTTCTTC
>TRBV20-1|TRBJ2-4|many|-
CSAIPGAGNIQYF
TGCAGTGCTATACCGGGGGCCGGAAACATTCAGTACTTC
>TRBV20-1|TRBJ2-2|many|-
CSARPTPTGELFF
TGCAGTGCTAGACCAACCCCTACCGGGGAGCTGTTTTTT
>TRBV12-3/TRBV12-4|TRBJ1-4|many|-
CASRPNGEKLFF
TGTGCCAGCAGGCCAAATGGGGAAAAACTGTTTTTT
>TRBV5-1|TRBJ2-2|few|-
CASSLARGANTGELFF
TGCGCCAGCAGCTTGGCGCGGGGCGCGAACACCGGGGAGCTGTTTTTT
>TRBV12-5|TRBJ2-1|many|-
CASGSHVGRRQFF
TGTGCTAGTGGTTCCCACGTGGGCAGGCGGCAGTTCTTC
>TRBV30|TRBJ1-2|many|-
CAWTITGTDGYTF
TGTGCCTGGACAATAACCGGGACTGATGGCTACACCTTC
>TRBV3-1|TRBJ2-5|many|TRBD1
CASSPPGFTGGWSKEETQYF
TGTGCCAGCAGCCCCCCCGGTTTTACAGGGGGTTGGTCCAAGGAAGAGACCCAGTACTTC
>TRBV6-1|TRBJ1-1|many|TRBD1
CASRGGQGALNTEAFF
TGTGCCAGCAGGGGCGGACAGGGGGCCCTGAACACTGAAGCTTTCTTT
>TRBV12-3/TRBV12-4|TRBJ2-5|many|-
CASRGEFQETQYF
TGTGCCAGCAGAGGGGAGTTTCAGGAGACCCAGTACTTC
>TRBV6-5|TRBJ1-2|many|TRBD1
CASSQTGAGTYGYTF
TGTGCCAGCAGCCAAACAGGGGCCGGAACCTATGGCTACACCTTC
>TRBV7-2|TRBJ2-3|many|-
CASSYSSADTQYF
TGTGCCAGCAGCTACAGCTCGGCGGATACGCAGTATTTT
>TRBV14|TRBJ2-3|many|-
CASSQWASGTDTQYF
TGTGCCAGCAGCCAATGGGCTAGCGGCACAGATACGCAGTATTTT